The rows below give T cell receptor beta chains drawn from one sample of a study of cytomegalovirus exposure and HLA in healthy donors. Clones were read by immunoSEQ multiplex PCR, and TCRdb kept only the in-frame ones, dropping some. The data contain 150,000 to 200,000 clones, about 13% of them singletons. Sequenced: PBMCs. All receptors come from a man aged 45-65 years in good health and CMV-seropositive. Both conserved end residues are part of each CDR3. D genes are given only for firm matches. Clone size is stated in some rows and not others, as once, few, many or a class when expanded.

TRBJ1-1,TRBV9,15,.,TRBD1,TGTGCCAGCAGCGTAGAAGGGCAGGGGGCCACTGAAGCTTTCTTT,CASSVEGQGATEAFF
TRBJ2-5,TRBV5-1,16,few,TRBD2,TGCGCCAGCAGCCCCAGCGGGAGCAAATCCCAAGAGACCCAGTACTTC,CASSPSGSKSQETQYF
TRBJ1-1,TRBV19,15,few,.,TGTGCCAGTAGTAAAGAGGAGGGGTTGAACACTGAAGCTTTCTTT,CASSKEEGLNTEAFF
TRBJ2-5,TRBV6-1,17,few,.,TGTGCCAGCAGTGATAGACCCTCCCTAGCTTTCGGAGAGACCCAGTACTTC,CASSDRPSLAFGETQYF
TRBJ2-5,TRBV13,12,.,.,TGTGCCAGCAGCCAAAACCAAGAGACCCAGTACTTC,CASSQNQETQYF
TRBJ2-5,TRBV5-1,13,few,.,TGCGCCAGCAGCCCGTCGTACCAAGAGACCCAGTACTTC,CASSPSYQETQYF
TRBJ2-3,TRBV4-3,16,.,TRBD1,TGCGCCAGCAGCCAAGACGGGACAGGGGGCCCAGATACGCAGTATTTT,CASSQDGTGGPDTQYF
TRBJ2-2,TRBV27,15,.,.,TGTGCCAGCAGTTCCGGACTTCTGAACACCGGGGAGCTGTTTTTT,CASSSGLLNTGELFF
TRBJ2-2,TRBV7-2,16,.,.,TGTGCCAGCAGCTTAGAGCCAGCGGCGAACACCGGGGAGCTGTTTTTT,CASSLEPAANTGELFF
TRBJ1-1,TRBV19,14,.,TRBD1,TGTGCCACTAACAGGGGGCCGAGGAACACTGAAGCTTTCTTT,CATNRGPRNTEAFF
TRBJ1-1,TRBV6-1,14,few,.,TGTGCCAGCAGAGGGGATAGGGTTCTAACTGAAGCTTTCTTT,CASRGDRVLTEAFF
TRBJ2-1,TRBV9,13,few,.,TGTGCCAGCAGCCCCCAGGGGCTTAATGAGCAGTTCTTC,CASSPQGLNEQFF
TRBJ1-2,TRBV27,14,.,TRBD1,TGTGCCAGCGCTAAGGGACAGGGGAACTATGGCTACACCTTC,CASAKGQGNYGYTF
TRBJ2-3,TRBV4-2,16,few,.,TGTGCCAGCAGCCAAGATGACCAGCGGGTCACAGATACGCAGTATTTT,CASSQDDQRVTDTQYF
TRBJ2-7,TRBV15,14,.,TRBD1,TGTGCCACCAGCAGAGAAGGCGACAGGGACGAGCAGTACTTC,CATSREGDRDEQYF
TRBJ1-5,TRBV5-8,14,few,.,TGTGCCAGCAGCGCGGGTTTTAGCAATCAGCCCCAGCATTTT,CASSAGFSNQPQHF
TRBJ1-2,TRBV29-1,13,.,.,TGCAGCGTGGAGGGGGGGGCAGGGTATGGCTACACCTTC,CSVEGGAGYGYTF
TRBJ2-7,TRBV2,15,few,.,TGTGCCAGCAGTGCAGGCTTTCACCGGGATTACGAGCAGTACTTC,CASSAGFHRDYEQYF
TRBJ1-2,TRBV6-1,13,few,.,TGTGCCAGCAGTGGAAGGGGAACCTATGGCTACACCTTC,CASSGRGTYGYTF
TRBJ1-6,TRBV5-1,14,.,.,TGCGCCAGCAGTCATGCAGAGGGTAATTCACCCCTCCACTTT,CASSHAEGNSPLHF
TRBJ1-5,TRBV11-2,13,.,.,TGTGCCAGCAGCGGGGGGTTAAATCAGCCCCAGCATTTT,CASSGGLNQPQHF
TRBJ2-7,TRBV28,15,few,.,TGTGCCAGCAGTGCCCAGGCGGGGCCTTCCTACGAGCAGTACTTC,CASSAQAGPSYEQYF
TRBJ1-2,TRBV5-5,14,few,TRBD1,TGTGCCAGCAGCCCTCGGCCAGGGGGTGATGGCTACACCTTC,CASSPRPGGDGYTF
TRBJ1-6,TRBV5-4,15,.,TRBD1,TGTGCCAGCAGCTGGGGGATTACAGGGGATTCACCCCTCCACTTT,CASSWGITGDSPLHF
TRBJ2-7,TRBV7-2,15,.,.,TGTGCCAGCAGCGCCCCGAAAGACAAACCCTACGAGCAGTACTTC,CASSAPKDKPYEQYF
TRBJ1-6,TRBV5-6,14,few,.,TGTGCCAGCAGCGACGACTCTGGAGGGATTGCCCTCCACTTT,CASSDDSGGIALHF
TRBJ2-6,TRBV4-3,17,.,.,TGCGCCAGCAGCCAATTCCTCTCGGGGGCTGGGGCCAACGTCCTGACTTTC,CASSQFLSGAGANVLTF
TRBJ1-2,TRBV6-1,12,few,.,TGTGCCAGCAGTGCTATTGGAGGAGGCTACACCTTC,CASSAIGGGYTF
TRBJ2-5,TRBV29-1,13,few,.,TGCAGCGTTGTAGGGGGGGCGCGTGAGACCCAGTACTTC,CSVVGGARETQYF